This T cell receptor beta chain was profiled in a study of blood T cells in healthy people across ages. A J-beta primer mix and a sample-barcoded 5' primer were used in a second PCR of about 7 to 12 cycles. Using its own MiXCR run on the 5' RACE reads, TCRdb lists one record per CDR3 protein. This table has about 1,000,000 distinct CDR3 sequences, 40% to 50% appearing once. This CDR3 has 15 residues. Germline V gene sequence: CDR1 DFQATT, CDR2 SNEGSKA (reference sequence). J lost 1 base, V lost 3 bases, and 9 bases had no gene match. Peripheral blood samples of 9.5 to 10 milliliters were drawn from each donor.

The sample consisted of blood. The TCR originated in a woman in her sixties or seventies in good health. V gene TRBV20-1 combines with J gene TRBJ2-7, with TRBD2 identical over 7 bases. CDR3 in amino acids: CSASPLAANSYEQYF. The DNA for the CDR3 is TGCAGTGCTAGCCCCCTAGCGGCCAATTCCTACGAGCAGTACTTC.